This record looks at one T cell receptor beta chain sequence and its context. The identical CDR3 is also encoded by other nucleotide sequences in the sample. The data were obtained in a study of blood T cell repertoires in COVID-19. Across the study: Acute and convalescent COVID-19 specimens originated in the United States, Italy and Spain. Sample material is recorded as cDNA or gDNA derived from T cells, B-cell-depleted T cells, or PBMCs.

In Seattle, patients joined the study during active infection and were tracked longitudinally. Profiled with immunoSEQ multiplex PCR; TCRdb holds only in-frame clones, not every one. Of hundreds of thousands of clones listed, 75% to 90% are singletons. This CDR3 region has 15 residues. Germline V gene sequence: CDR1 KGHSH, CDR2 LQKENI. Trimming cost V 1 base and J 2 bases, with 8 bases left between them. This chain uses TRBV18 with TRBJ2-2, with D possibly being TRBD2 (6 bases). Sequenced input: peripheral blood. This TCR came from a man between 18 and 35 years old with COVID-19, enrolled during active disease. The DNA for the CDR3 is TGTGCCAGCTCACCACGAGGGACTAACACCGGGGAGCTGTTTTTT. It yields the protein CASSPRGTNTGELFF.